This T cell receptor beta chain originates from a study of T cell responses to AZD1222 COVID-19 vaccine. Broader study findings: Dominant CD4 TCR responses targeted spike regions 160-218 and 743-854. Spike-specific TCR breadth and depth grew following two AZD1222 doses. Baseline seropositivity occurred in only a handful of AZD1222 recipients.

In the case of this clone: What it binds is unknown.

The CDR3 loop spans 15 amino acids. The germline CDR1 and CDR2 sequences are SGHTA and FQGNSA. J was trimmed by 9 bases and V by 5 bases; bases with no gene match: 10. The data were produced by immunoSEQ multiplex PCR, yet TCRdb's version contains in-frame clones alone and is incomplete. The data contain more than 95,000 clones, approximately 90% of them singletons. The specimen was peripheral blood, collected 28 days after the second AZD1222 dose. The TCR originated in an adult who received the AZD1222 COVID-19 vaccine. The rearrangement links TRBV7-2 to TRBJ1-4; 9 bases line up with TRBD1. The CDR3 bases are TGTGCCAGCAGCCCGCGGACAGGGGTTTCCCAAAAACTGTTTTTT. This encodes CASSPRTGVSQKLFF.